This TCR beta chain was sequenced during a study of early T cells in non-severe SARS-CoV-2 infection. On the study more broadly: The input, bulk RNA from unsorted whole blood, was sequenced, and chains were unpaired.

Each single cDNA molecule received a unique molecular identifier. Each CDR3 protein is one row after TCRdb ran MiXCR on the 5' RACE reads. Here the sample spans around 50,000 distinct CDR3 sequences, 6.5% to 9.5% being singletons. The CDR3 spans 15 residues. The V end lost 2 bases, the J end lost 7 bases, and 18 bases lay between the germline ends. Study observations and caveats: CD4 and private specificities were missed by VDJdb matching, which favored anti-spike CD8 responses.

This clonotype showed up many times. Antigen unknown. The receptor comes from an adult who was a healthcare worker with PCR-confirmed SARS-CoV-2 infection or an uninfected control (not recorded which). The genes are TRBV12-3 or TRBV12-4 and TRBJ2-7; tentative D call: TRBD2 (6 bases). The specimen was whole blood. The CDR3 DNA follows: TGTGCCAGCAGTTTACAGCAGGCTACCGGAGGGGAGCAGTACTTC. This translates into CASSLQQATGGEQYF.